Sequencing of this TCR beta chain was carried out in a study of cytomegalovirus exposure and HLA in healthy donors. Whole-study results and caveats: It was reported in a later analysis that an Asian-associated ancestry cluster showed fewer N-insertions than the roughly 670-donor mean. Reports indicated that the classifier achieved high specificity and sensitivity in diagnosing cytomegalovirus status. Immune exposure information comprised only CMV serostatus. Sequencing depth across donors, presence/absence analyses assumed, was roughly uniform.

The CDR3 has 13 amino acids. Trimming took 2 bases from V and 4 from J, leaving 5 bases between them. Germline lookup yields CDR1 SGHTA and CDR2 FQGNSA. Concerning this clone: Its target is not known. Distinct nucleotide sequences in the sample also encode this CDR3.

With 60 Vbeta and 13 Jbeta primers, the PCR was carried out. Clones were read by immunoSEQ multiplex PCR, and TCRdb kept only the in-frame ones, dropping some. The data hold 150,000 to 200,000 clones, with roughly 79% observed a single time. The chain has TRBV7-2 and TRBJ2-2, with D possibly TRBD1 on 5 matching bases. Material: PBMCs. The sequence was obtained from a woman aged 25 to 39 in good health and CMV-seropositive. This chain's CDR3 is CASSLRGTGELFF. CDR3 DNA sequence: TGTGCCAGCAGCTTAAGGGGCACCGGGGAGCTGTTTTTT.